This T cell receptor beta chain was retrieved from a study of shared clonotypes between healthy human individuals. Background on the study: Per donor, three plates held CD4 naive cells, three held CD4 memory, two held CD8 naive and one held CD8 memory. Whole-study findings and limits: The sole specimen, blood, was sampled, and tissue repertoires likely differ.

The CDR3 consists of 14 residues. Germline V gene data show CDR1 as SEHNR and CDR2 as FQNEAQ (reference sequence). The assay was immunoSEQ multiplex PCR, and TCRdb's table has in-frame clones only and misses some. The table lists around 2.3 million clones, roughly 95% of them singletons, with 0.1% to 0.15% in the top ten. To note about this clone: Antigen specificity is unknown.

The sequenced sample consisted of naive CD4+ T cells sorted from blood. Sample subset: CD45RA+ positively selected. The chain uses TRBV7-9 and TRBJ1-3, with unresolved D. This TCR derives from a man between 18 and 29 years old in good health. The CDR3 nucleotides read TGTGGTAAAGCTCTCGGTTCCTCTGGAAACACCATATATTTT. This encodes CGKALGSSGNTIYF.